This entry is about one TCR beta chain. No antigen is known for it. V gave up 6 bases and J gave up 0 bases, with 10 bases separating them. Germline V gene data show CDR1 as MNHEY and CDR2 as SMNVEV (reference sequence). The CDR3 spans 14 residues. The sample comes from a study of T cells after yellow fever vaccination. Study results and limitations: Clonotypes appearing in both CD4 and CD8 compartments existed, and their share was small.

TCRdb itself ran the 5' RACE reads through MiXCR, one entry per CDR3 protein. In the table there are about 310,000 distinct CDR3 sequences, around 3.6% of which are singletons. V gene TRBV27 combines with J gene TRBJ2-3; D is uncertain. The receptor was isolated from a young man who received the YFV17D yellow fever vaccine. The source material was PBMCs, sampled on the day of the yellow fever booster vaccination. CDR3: CASRDTISTDTQYF. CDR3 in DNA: TGTGCCAGCAGGGATACTATTAGCACAGATACGCAGTATTTT.